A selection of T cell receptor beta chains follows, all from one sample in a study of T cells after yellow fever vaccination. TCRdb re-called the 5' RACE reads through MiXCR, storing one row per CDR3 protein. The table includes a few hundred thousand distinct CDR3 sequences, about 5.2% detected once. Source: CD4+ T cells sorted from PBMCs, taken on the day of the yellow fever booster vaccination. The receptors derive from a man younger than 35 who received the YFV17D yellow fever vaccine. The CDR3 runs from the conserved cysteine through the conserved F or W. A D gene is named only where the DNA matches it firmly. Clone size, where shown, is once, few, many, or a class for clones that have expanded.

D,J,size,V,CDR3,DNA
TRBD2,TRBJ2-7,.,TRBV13,CASSPPPRGSGGSSCEQYF,TGTGCCAGCAGCCCCCCCCCGCGGGGAAGCGGGGGAAGCTCCTGCGAGCAGTACTTC
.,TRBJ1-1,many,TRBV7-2,CASSLEAKNTEAFF,TGTGCCAGCAGCTTAGAGGCAAAGAACACTGAAGCTTTCTTT
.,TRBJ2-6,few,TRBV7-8,CASSLVGGTGANVLTF,TGTGCCAGCAGCTTAGTCGGGGGAACCGGGGCCAACGTCCTGACTTTC
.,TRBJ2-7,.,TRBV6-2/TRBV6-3,CASNTNRALTDEQYF,TGTGCCAGCAATACAAACAGGGCCCTGACGGACGAGCAGTACTTC
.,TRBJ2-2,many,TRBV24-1,CATQGWGDGELFF,TGTGCCACCCAAGGTTGGGGCGACGGGGAGCTGTTTTTT
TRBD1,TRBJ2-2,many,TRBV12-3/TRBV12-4,CASRSAGGKTGELFF,TGTGCCAGCAGGTCGGCAGGGGGTAAAACCGGGGAGCTGTTTTTT
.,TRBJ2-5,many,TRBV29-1,CSVEGVEWKPDQETQYF,TGCAGCGTTGAAGGAGTTGAATGGAAACCTGACCAAGAGACCCAGTACTTC
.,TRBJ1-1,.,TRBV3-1,CASGQYLNTEAFF,TGTGCCAGCGGCCAGTATTTGAACACTGAAGCTTTCTTT
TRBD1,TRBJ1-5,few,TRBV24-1,CATSNRGRGNQPQHF,TGTGCCACCAGTAACAGGGGGCGAGGCAATCAGCCCCAGCATTTT
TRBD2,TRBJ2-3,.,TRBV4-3,CASSQLPGLAGTTDTQYF,TGCGCCAGCAGCCAGCTACCCGGACTAGCGGGGACCACAGATACGCAGTATTTT
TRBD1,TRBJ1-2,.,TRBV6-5,CASSFHLDRVPTYGYTF,TGTGCCAGCAGTTTCCACCTCGACAGGGTACCTACCTATGGCTACACCTTC
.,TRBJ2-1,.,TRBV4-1,CASSPVMGGKLFF,TGCGCCAGCAGCCCCGTAATGGGGGGCAAGCTGTTCTTC
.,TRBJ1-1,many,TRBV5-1,CASGPDRTNTEAFF,TGCGCCAGCGGACCTGACAGGACGAACACTGAAGCTTTCTTT
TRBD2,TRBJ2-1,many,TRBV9,CASSAFPIAGGNEQFF,TGTGCCAGCAGCGCATTCCCGATAGCGGGGGGGAATGAGCAGTTCTTC
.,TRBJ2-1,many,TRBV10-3,CAIREGGENEQFF,TGTGCCATCCGAGAGGGGGGGGAGAATGAGCAGTTCTTC
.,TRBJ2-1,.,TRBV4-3,CASSQGHLSYNEQFF,TGCGCCAGCAGCCAAGGGCACCTCTCCTACAATGAGCAGTTCTTC
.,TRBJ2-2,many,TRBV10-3,CAISDFWEVNTGELFF,TGTGCCATCAGTGATTTTTGGGAAGTGAACACCGGGGAGCTGTTTTTT
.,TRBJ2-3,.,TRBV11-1,CASSFTDPDTQYF,TGTGCCAGCAGCTTCACGGACCCCGATACGCAGTATTTT
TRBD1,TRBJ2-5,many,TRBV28,CASSGGQGAQETQYF,TGTGCCAGCAGTGGAGGACAGGGGGCCCAAGAGACCCAGTACTTC
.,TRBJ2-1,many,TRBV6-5,CASGAAGLSYNEQFF,TGTGCCAGCGGAGCGGCAGGGCTGTCCTACAATGAGCAGTTCTTC
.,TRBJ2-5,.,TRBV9,CASSLRTESQETQYF,TGTGCCAGCAGCCTCCGGACAGAAAGCCAAGAGACCCAGTACTTC
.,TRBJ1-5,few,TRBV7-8,CASSSRPRTVSNQPQHF,TGTGCCAGCAGCTCCCGACCGCGGACGGTCAGCAATCAGCCCCAGCATTTT
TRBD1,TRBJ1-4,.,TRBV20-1,CSATPHRGTNEKLFF,TGCAGTGCTACCCCCCACAGGGGAACTAATGAAAAACTGTTTTTT
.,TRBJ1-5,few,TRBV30,CAWTGGSNQPQHF,TGTGCCTGGACGGGGGGTAGCAATCAGCCCCAGCATTTT
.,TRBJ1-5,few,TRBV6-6,CASSYSPDGQPQHF,TGTGCCAGCAGTTACTCCCCGGACGGGCAGCCCCAGCATTTT
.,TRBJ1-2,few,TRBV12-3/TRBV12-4,CASSFEVGYGYTF,TGTGCCAGCAGTTTCGAGGTGGGCTATGGCTACACCTTC
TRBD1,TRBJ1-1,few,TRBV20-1,CSARDRDRGVHTEAFF,TGCAGTGCTAGAGACCGGGACAGGGGGGTCCACACTGAAGCTTTCTTT
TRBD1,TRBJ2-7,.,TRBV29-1,CSASRDRGLREQYF,TGCAGCGCAAGCCGGGACAGGGGGCTTCGCGAGCAGTACTTC
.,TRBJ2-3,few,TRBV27,CASSPTLSTDTQYF,TGTGCCAGCAGCCCAACATTAAGCACAGATACGCAGTATTTT
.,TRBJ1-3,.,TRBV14,CASSRLGQGNTIYF,TGTGCCAGCAGCCGATTGGGCCAGGGAAACACCATATATTTT
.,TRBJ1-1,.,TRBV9,CASSPRLSNTEAFF,TGTGCCAGCAGCCCACGTCTATCTAACACTGAAGCTTTCTTT
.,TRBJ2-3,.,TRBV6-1,CASGIRGHWTDTQYF,TGTGCCAGCGGGATTAGGGGACACTGGACAGATACGCAGTATTTT
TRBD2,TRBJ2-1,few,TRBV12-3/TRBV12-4,CASSFTSGGAGEQFF,TGTGCCAGCAGTTTTACTAGCGGGGGGGCTGGTGAGCAGTTCTTC
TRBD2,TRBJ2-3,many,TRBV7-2,CASSSGLASDTQYF,TGTGCCAGCAGCTCGGGACTAGCGAGCGATACGCAGTATTTT
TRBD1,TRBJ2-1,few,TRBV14,CASSRTGQGHEQFF,TGTGCCAGCAGCCGGACGGGACAGGGGCATGAGCAGTTCTTC
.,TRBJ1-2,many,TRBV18,CASSPPGSDGYTF,TGTGCCAGCTCACCTCCAGGATCGGATGGCTACACCTTC
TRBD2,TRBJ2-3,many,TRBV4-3,CASSQALLAGETDTQYF,TGCGCCAGCAGCCAAGCCTTACTAGCGGGGGAGACAGATACGCAGTATTTT
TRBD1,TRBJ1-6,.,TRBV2,CASSGGQSYNSPLHF,TGTGCCAGCAGTGGGGGACAGTCCTATAATTCACCCCTCCACTTT
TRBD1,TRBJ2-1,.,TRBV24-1,CATSDPGTGGYNEQFF,TGTGCCACCAGTGATCCCGGGACAGGGGGCTACAATGAGCAGTTCTTC
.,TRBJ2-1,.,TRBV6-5,CASSYRLRSYNEQFF,TGTGCCAGCAGTTACCGACTCCGCTCCTACAATGAGCAGTTCTTC
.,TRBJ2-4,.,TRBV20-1,CSAEPSGAKNIQYF,TGCAGTGCCGAACCATCAGGGGCGAAAAACATTCAGTACTTC
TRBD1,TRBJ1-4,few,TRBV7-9,CASSPPVQGNEWKKLFF,TGTGCCAGCAGCCCCCCGGTACAGGGGAACGAATGGAAAAAACTGTTTTTT
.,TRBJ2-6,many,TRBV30,CAWGLTGGANVLTF,TGTGCCTGGGGGCTTACCGGGGGGGCCAACGTCCTGACTTTC
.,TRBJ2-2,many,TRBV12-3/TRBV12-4,CASSLSRAGELFF,TGTGCCAGCAGTTTAAGCCGGGCCGGGGAGCTGTTTTTT
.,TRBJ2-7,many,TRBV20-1,CSAKQGGYEQYF,TGCAGTGCCAAACAGGGGGGGTACGAGCAGTACTTC
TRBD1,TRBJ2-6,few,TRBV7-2,CASSLRGTGGLSGANVLTF,TGTGCCAGCAGCTTACGCGGGACAGGGGGCCTCTCTGGGGCCAACGTCCTGACTTTC
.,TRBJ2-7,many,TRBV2,CASSLSPSYEQYF,TGTGCCAGCAGTTTATCCCCCTCCTACGAGCAGTACTTC
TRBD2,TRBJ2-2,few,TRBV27,CAARGLAATGELFF,TGTGCCGCAAGGGGACTAGCGGCTACCGGGGAGCTGTTTTTT
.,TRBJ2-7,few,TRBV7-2,CASSLPDPSSYEQYF,TGTGCCAGCAGCTTACCGGACCCGAGCTCCTACGAGCAGTACTTC
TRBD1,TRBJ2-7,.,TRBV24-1,CATSDPRDRESVQYF,TGTGCCACCAGTGACCCCCGGGACAGGGAATCCGTGCAGTACTTC
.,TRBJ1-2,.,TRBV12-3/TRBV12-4,CASSFGPFRFGYGYTF,TGTGCCAGCAGTTTTGGGCCCTTTCGGTTTGGCTATGGCTACACCTTC
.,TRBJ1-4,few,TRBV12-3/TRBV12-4,CASSFREGNEKLFF,TGTGCCAGCAGTTTCAGGGAAGGTAATGAAAAACTGTTTTTT
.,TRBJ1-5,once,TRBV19,CASSSLGPSRQPQHF,TGTGCCAGTAGTAGCCTCGGGCCTTCGCGGCAGCCCCAGCATTTT
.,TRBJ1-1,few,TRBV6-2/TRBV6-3,CASSYRTEAFF,TGTGCCAGCAGTTACCGCACTGAAGCTTTCTTT
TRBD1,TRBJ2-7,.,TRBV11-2,CASSQGQSLHRQYF,TGTGCCAGCAGCCAGGGACAGTCCCTACATCGGCAGTACTTC